Listed below are T cell receptor beta chains from one sample, sequenced in a study of T cells in Graves' hyperthyroidism and ophthalmopathy. One entry per CDR3 protein results from TCRdb running MiXCR on the multiplex PCR reads. This table holds a few hundred thousand distinct CDR3 sequences, 15% to 19% found once. The sample comprised blood. Source of these receptors: a woman younger than 35 with Graves' hyperthyroidism that later progressed to Graves' ophthalmopathy. CDR3s include the opening cysteine and the closing phenylalanine or tryptophan. A D gene is named only where the DNA matches it firmly. Expanded clones are given a class, and other clones once, few, many or no size at all.

V	J	D	size	length	CDR3	DNA
TRBV20-1	TRBJ2-1	NA	many	12	CSAAVDGRRQFF	TGCAGTGCTGCCGTGGACGGCCGGAGGCAGTTCTTC
TRBV5-4	TRBJ2-5	TRBD2	few	13	CASCLAGEETQYF	TGTGCCAGCTGCCTAGCGGGAGAAGAGACCCAGTACTTC
TRBV5-1	TRBJ2-7	TRBD1	few	12	CASQDRPYEQYF	TGCGCCAGCCAGGACAGGCCCTACGAGCAGTACTTC
TRBV27	TRBJ2-5	TRBD2	few	15	CASSILSGSRETQYF	TGTGCCAGCAGTATCCTTAGCGGGAGCAGGGAGACCCAGTACTTC
TRBV27	TRBJ1-5	TRBD1	many	16	CASSSKSDRVVQPQHF	TGTGCCAGCAGTTCGAAATCGGACAGGGTTGTTCAGCCCCAGCATTTT
TRBV7-2	TRBJ2-7	NA	NA	15	CASSLGSGGAYEQYF	TGTGCCAGCAGCTTAGGGAGCGGAGGCGCCTACGAGCAGTACTTC
TRBV20-1	TRBJ2-7	TRBD2	NA	17	CSASLEFIAGASYEQYF	TGCAGTGCTAGTCTAGAGTTTATAGCGGGGGCCTCCTACGAGCAGTACTTC
TRBV9	TRBJ2-1	TRBD2	few	13	CASSVETSGPKFF	TGTGCCAGCAGCGTAGAAACTAGCGGACCGAAGTTCTTC
TRBV6-2/TRBV6-3	TRBJ2-7	NA	many	13	CASSYSRLYEQYF	TGTGCCAGCAGTTACTCGCGTCTTTACGAGCAGTACTTC
TRBV6-1	TRBJ2-1	TRBD2	many	17	CASRGGLAGGPGNEQFF	TGTGCCAGCAGGGGGGGACTAGCGGGAGGGCCTGGGAATGAGCAGTTCTTC
TRBV7-2	TRBJ2-1	TRBD2	NA	16	CASSTALAGGPGEQFF	TGTGCCAGCAGCACTGCGTTAGCGGGAGGGCCTGGTGAGCAGTTCTTC